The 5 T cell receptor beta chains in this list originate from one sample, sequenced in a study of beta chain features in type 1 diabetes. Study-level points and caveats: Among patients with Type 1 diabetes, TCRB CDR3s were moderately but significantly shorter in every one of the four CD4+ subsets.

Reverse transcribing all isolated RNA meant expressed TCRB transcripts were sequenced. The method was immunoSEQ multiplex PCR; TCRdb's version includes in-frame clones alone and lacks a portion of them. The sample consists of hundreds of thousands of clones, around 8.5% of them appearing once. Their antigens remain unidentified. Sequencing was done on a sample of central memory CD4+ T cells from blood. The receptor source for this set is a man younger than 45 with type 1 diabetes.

The CDR3 loop is CASRDAGLAAGELFF. The CDR3 region has the DNA TGTGCCAGCAGAGACGCCGGACTAGCTGCCGGGGAGCTGTTTTTT. The genes are TRBV28 and TRBJ2-2; 8 bases map to TRBD2. This CDR3 contains 15 residues. Trimming cost V 6 bases and J 6 bases; bases outside gene matches: 9. Looked up from germline, CDR1 is MDHEN and CDR2 is SYDVKM.

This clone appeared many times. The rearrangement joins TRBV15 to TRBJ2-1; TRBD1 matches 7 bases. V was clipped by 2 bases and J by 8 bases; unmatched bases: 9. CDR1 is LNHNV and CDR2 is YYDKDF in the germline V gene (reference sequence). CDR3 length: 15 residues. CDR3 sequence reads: CATSRSTGVVDEQFF. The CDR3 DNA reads TGTGCCACCAGCAGAAGCACAGGGGTTGTGGATGAGCAGTTCTTC.

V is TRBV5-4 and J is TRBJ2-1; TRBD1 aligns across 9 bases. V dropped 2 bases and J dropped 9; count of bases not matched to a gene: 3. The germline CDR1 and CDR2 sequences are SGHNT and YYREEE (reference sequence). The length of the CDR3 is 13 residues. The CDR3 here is CASSLGQGSEQFF. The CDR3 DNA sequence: TGTGCCAGCAGCTTAGGACAGGGGAGTGAGCAGTTCTTC.

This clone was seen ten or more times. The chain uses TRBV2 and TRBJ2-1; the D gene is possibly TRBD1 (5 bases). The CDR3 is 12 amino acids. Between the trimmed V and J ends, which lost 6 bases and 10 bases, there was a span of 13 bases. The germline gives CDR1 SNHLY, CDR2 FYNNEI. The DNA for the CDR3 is TGTGCCAGCAGCCAGGGCCTCTCAGAGCAGTTCTTC. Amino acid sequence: CASSQGLSEQFF. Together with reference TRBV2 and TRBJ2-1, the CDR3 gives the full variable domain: EPEVTQTPSHQVTQMGQEVILRCVPISNHLYFYWYRQILGQKVEFLVSFYNNEISEKSEIFDDQFSVERPDGSNFTLKIRSTKLEDSAMYFCASSQGLSEQFFGPGTRLTVL.

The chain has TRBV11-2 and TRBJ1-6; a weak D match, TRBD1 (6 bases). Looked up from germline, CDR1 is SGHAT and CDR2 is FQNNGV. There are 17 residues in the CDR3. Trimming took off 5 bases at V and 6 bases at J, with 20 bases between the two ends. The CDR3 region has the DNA TGTGCCAGCAGCCCCGATTACATTTCAGGGGTTAATTCACCCCTCCACTTT. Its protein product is CASSPDYISGVNSPLHF.